Listed below are T cell receptor beta chains from one sample, sequenced in a study of shared clonotypes between healthy human individuals. Method: immunoSEQ multiplex PCR; TCRdb's copy keeps in-frame clones and lacks some. The repertoire holds 2,500,000 or so clones, with roughly 90% as singletons. The sequenced sample consisted of naive CD4+ T cells from PBMCs. The receptors shown here come from a man aged 18-30 years in good health. Some clones in this sample may be carry-over from other donors' samples. Both conserved end residues are part of each CDR3. Each record gives: J gene, V gene, D gene, clone size, CDR3 protein, CDR3 DNA. The D gene is left open where the match is weak. Some rows mark clone size as missing; the rest say once, few, many or name a class of expanded clone.

TRBJ2-5,TRBV25-1,.,.,CASSDSWGETQYF,TGTGCCAGCAGTGATAGCTGGGGAGAGACCCAGTACTTC
TRBJ2-1,TRBV20-1,TRBD2,.,CSATRDYRFF,TGCAGTGCAACCCGGGACTATAGGTTCTTC
TRBJ2-1,TRBV28,.,.,CASTVSGGRYNEQFF,TGTGCCAGCACGGTCTCCGGGGGTAGATACAATGAGCAGTTCTTC
TRBJ2-7,TRBV7-9,.,once,CASSLGLGVSSYEQYF,TGTGCCAGCAGCTTAGGGTTGGGGGTAAGCTCCTACGAGCAGTACTTC
TRBJ1-1,TRBV9,TRBD1,.,CASSPETGGLAEAFF,TGTGCCAGCAGCCCAGAGACAGGGGGCTTGGCTGAAGCTTTCTTT
TRBJ2-7,TRBV6-6,.,.,CASSTRRGDEQYF,TGTGCCAGCAGCACGCGGAGGGGCGACGAGCAGTACTTC
TRBJ1-2,TRBV9,.,.,CASSPSGYGYTF,TGTGCCAGCAGCCCTTCAGGTTATGGCTACACCTTC
TRBJ2-7,TRBV5-4,.,.,CASSLGQASSYEQYF,TGTGCCAGCAGCTTGGGACAGGCCAGCTCCTACGAGCAGTACTTC
TRBJ2-5,TRBV30,.,.,CAWSVGETQYF,TGTGCCTGGAGTGTCGGAGAGACCCAGTACTTC
TRBJ2-3,TRBV19,TRBD1,.,CASSISGTGITDTQYF,TGTGCCAGTAGTATTTCGGGGACAGGGATAACAGATACGCAGTATTTT